Listed here is a single T cell receptor beta chain. These data belong to a study of blood T cell repertoires in COVID-19. Study context: Donors in the United States, Italy and Spain gave samples during acute or convalescent COVID-19.

A Seattle source enrolled patients during active infection and followed them longitudinally. As handled by the study authors: Amplification with reference gene primers provided the estimates of nucleated cell counts. The table came from immunoSEQ multiplex PCR; TCRdb's copy has only in-frame clones and leaves some out. The D gene and trimming were derived from the DNA, and the V and J assignments and clone size from that table. The profile covers 150,000 to 200,000 clones, with more than 80% appearing a single time and roughly 1.9% taken by the ten largest. Unmatched junction bases numbered 5, after V lost 7 bases and J lost 7 bases. From germline, CDR1 is KGHDR and CDR2 SFDVKD. The CDR3 covers 13 residues.

The receptor's source is a woman in her fifties or sixties with COVID-19, enrolled during active disease. This chain uses TRBV24-1 with TRBJ1-2; 10 bases line up with TRBD1. Sequencing was done on a sample of peripheral blood. The CDR3 bases are TGTGCCACCAGCGACAGGGGGCTAGGTGGCTACACCTTC. It is translated as CATSDRGLGGYTF.